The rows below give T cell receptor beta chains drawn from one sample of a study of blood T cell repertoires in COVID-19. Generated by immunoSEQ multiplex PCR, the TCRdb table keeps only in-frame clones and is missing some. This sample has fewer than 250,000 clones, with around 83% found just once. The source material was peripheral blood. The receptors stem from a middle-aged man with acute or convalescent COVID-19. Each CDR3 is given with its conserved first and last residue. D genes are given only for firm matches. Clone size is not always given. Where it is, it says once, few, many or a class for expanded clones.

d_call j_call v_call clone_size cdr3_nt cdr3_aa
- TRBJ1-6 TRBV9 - TGTGCCAGCAGCGTAGCGGGGAACGGGAATTCACCCCTCCACTTT CASSVAGNGNSPLHF
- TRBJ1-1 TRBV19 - TGTGCCAGTAGGAACAGGGCCTTAAACACTGAAGCTTTCTTT CASRNRALNTEAFF
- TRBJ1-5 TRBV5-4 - TGTGCCAGCAGCTCTAACAGGGACCAGCCCCAGCATTTT CASSSNRDQPQHF
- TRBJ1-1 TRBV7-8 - TGTGCCAGCAGCTCGCGGACGGGGTACACTGAAGCTTTCTTT CASSSRTGYTEAFF
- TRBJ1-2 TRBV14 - TGTGCCAGCAGCCAAAACGGGGACTACACCTTC CASSQNGDYTF
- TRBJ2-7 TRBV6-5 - TGTGCCAGCAGTTACTCGTTACAGGGATCCTACGAGCAGTACTTC CASSYSLQGSYEQYF
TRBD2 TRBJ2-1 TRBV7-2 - TGTGCCAGCAGCTCGGCCGGGGGGGCCGCCTACAATGAGCAGTTCTTC CASSSAGGAAYNEQFF
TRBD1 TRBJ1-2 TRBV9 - TGTGCCAGCAGCGAGGGGGACAGGGCCTCGTATGGCTACACCTTC CASSEGDRASYGYTF
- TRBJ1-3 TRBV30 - TGTGCCCTAGCAGGGGACGGAAACACCATATATTTT CALAGDGNTIYF
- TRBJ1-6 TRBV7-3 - TGTGCCAGCAGCTTATACGGGGGAGGGAATTCACCCCTCCACTTT CASSLYGGGNSPLHF
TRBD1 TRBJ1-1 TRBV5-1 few TGCGCCAGCTCTCCGGGACAGGGTTTCTTGAACACTGAAGCTTTCTTT CASSPGQGFLNTEAFF
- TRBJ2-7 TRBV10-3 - TGTGCCATCAGTGAGTTAGAAAGCTACGAGCAGTACTTC CAISELESYEQYF
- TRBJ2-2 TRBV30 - TGTGCCTGGAGACTACAGGGAACCGGGGAGCTGTTTTTT CAWRLQGTGELFF
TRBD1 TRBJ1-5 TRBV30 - TGTGCCTGGAGTCAGTCAGGGGGTGAACAGCCCCAGCATTTT CAWSQSGGEQPQHF
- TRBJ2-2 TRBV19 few TGTGCCAGTACGATCTTAGGGGACAACCGCCCCGGGGAGCTGTTTTTT CASTILGDNRPGELFF
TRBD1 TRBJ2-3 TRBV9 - TGTGCCAGCAGCTTGGACAGGGTTAGCACAGATACGCAGTATTTT CASSLDRVSTDTQYF
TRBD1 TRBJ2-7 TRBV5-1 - TGCGCCAGCAGCTTTGCATCAGGGGGAACCTACGAGCAGTACTTC CASSFASGGTYEQYF
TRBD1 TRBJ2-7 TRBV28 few TGTGCCAGCAGTCCCCCCGACAGGGCCTACGAGCAGTACTTC CASSPPDRAYEQYF
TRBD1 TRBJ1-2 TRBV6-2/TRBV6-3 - TGTGCCAGCAGCCCGGGACAGGGGGCCTTCTATGGCTACACCTTC CASSPGQGAFYGYTF
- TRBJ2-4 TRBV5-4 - TGTGCCAGCAGATCAATGGCCCAACAGGCTGAAAACATTCAGTACTTC CASRSMAQQAENIQYF
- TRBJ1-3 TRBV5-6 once TGTGCCAGCAGCTTGGCCCGGGGTGGCTCTGGAAACACCATATATTTT CASSLARGGSGNTIYF
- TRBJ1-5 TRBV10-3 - TGTGCCATCAGTACGGGGGGGGAGGTGAATCAGCCCCAGCATTTT CAISTGGEVNQPQHF
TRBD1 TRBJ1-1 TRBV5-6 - TGTGCCAGCAGCTTAGGACAGGTTGGCAACACTGAAGCTTTCTTT CASSLGQVGNTEAFF
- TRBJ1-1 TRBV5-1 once TGCGCCAGCAGCATATACCTAAACACTGAAGCTTTCTTT CASSIYLNTEAFF
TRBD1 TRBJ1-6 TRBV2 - TGTGCCAGCAGTGAAATGGGGACAGGGGTTACTTCACCCCTCCACTTT CASSEMGTGVTSPLHF
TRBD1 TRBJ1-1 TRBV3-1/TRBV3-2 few TGTGCCAGCAGCCTTAGACAGGGGTTTTCTGAAGCTTTCTTT CASSLRQGFSEAFF
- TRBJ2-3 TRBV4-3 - TGCGCCAGCAGCCAAGATGGCAGGGGAGATACGCAGTATTTT CASSQDGRGDTQYF
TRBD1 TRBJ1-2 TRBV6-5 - TGTGCCAGCACCCCCCTCCGGGACAGGCCATTCTTC CASTPLRDRPFF
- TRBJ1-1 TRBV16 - TGTGCCAGCAGCTCCCGACAGTTCAACACTGAAGCTTTCTTT CASSSRQFNTEAFF
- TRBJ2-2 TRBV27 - TGTGCCAGCAGTTTTAGCAGATACACCGGGGAGCTGTTTTTT CASSFSRYTGELFF
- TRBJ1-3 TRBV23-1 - TGCGCCAGCAGTCAACCCCGGGCGGGGATGTGGGGAAACACCATATATTTT CASSQPRAGMWGNTIYF
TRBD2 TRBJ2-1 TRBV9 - TGTGCCAGCAGCGTAGGACTAGCGGCTCTTATAAATGAGCAGTTCTTC CASSVGLAALINEQFF
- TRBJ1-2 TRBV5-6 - TGTGCCAGCAGCTTGGGACTTTTTTCATATGGCTACACCTTC CASSLGLFSYGYTF
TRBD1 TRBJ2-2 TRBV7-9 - TGTGCCAGCAGCCTGGGACAGTGGACCGGGGAGCTGTTTTTT CASSLGQWTGELFF
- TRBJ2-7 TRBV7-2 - TGTGCCAGCAGCTTAGGAGGTATAGCCTACGAGCAGTACTTC CASSLGGIAYEQYF
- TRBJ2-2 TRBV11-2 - TGTGCCAGCAGCTTAGTTCGGAACACCGGGGAGCTGTTTTTT CASSLVRNTGELFF
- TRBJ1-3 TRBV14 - TGTGCCAGCGGGCAGGCGTCTGGAAACACCATATATTTT CASGQASGNTIYF
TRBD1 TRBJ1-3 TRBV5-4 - TGTGCCAGCAGCTTTATAGGGGGCTCAGGAAACACCATATATTTT CASSFIGGSGNTIYF
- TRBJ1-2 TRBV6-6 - TGTGCCAGCGGACGGGAAAACTATGGCTACACCTTC CASGRENYGYTF
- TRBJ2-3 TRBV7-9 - TGTGCCAGCAGCTTGGGGGGGGGCGCAGATACGCAGTATTTT CASSLGGGADTQYF
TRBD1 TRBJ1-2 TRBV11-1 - TGTGCCAGCAGCCCCGGGACAGGAGGCGTCACCGATGGCTACACCTTC CASSPGTGGVTDGYTF
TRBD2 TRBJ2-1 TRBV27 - TGTGCCAGCAGTCAAATAGCGGGGGGGACCTACAATGAGCAGTTCTTC CASSQIAGGTYNEQFF
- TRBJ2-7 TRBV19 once TGTGCCAGTAGTATGACCGGGACTGCTTCCAGCGAGCAGTACTTC CASSMTGTASSEQYF
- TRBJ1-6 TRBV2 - TGTGCCAGCAGTCGGAGGAGCTCCTATAATTCACCCCTCCACTTT CASSRRSSYNSPLHF
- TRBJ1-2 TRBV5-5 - TGTGCCAGCAGCTCCGGACAGCGACTTAACTATGGCTACACCTTC CASSSGQRLNYGYTF
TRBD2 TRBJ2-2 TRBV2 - TGTGCCAGCAGTGAAGGGCTAGCGGGGGAAACCGGGGAGCTGTTTTTT CASSEGLAGETGELFF
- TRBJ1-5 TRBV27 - TGTGCCAGCAGTACGGGACACCCATATAGCAATCAGCCCCAGCATTTT CASSTGHPYSNQPQHF
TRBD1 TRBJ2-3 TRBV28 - TGTGCCATTCGGGACAGCTCCACAGATACGCAGTATTTT CAIRDSSTDTQYF
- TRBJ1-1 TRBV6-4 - TGTGCCAGCAGTCCGGGGGGGCAGGGAAGTCGAACTTTCTTT CASSPGGQGSRTFF
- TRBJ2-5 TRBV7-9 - TGTGCCAGCAGCTTGTCGGGGGAAGAGACCCAGTACTTC CASSLSGEETQYF
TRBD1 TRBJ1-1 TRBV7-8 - TGTGCCAGCAGCTCCCAACAGGGGCGACCTGGTGAAGCTTTCTTT CASSSQQGRPGEAFF